This TCR beta chain was identified during a study of cytomegalovirus exposure and HLA in healthy donors. Study background: The use of the same platform for the 130 or so validation repertoires and the approximately 730 first-cohort repertoires was reported by a later analysis.

The study's findings and limits: Some TCR beta chains (roughly 160 of them) were listed as cytomegalovirus-associated. There were some public TCRs occurring in many donors, but most TCR sequences were rare.

The table came from immunoSEQ multiplex PCR; TCRdb's copy has only in-frame clones and leaves some out. The table records about 340,000 clones, around 86% of them present only once. CDR3 length equals 15 residues. The germline CDR1 and CDR2 sequences are LGHNA and YNFKEQ. V lost 4 bases and J lost 2; bases outside the gene matches: 2. In the case of this clone: Antigen unknown.

J is TRBJ2-7 and V is TRBV4-2, with TRBD2 matching 13 bases. The clonotype originates from a woman aged 18-29 years in good health and CMV-seronegative. The sequenced material came from PBMCs. The CDR3 DNA sequence: TGTGCCAGCAGCCCGGGACTAGCGGGGACCTACGAGCAGTACTTC. It translates to CASSPGLAGTYEQYF.